One and the same sample provided the 15 T cell receptor beta chains below, sequenced in a study of blood T cell repertoires in COVID-19. Produced via immunoSEQ multiplex PCR; TCRdb's table is partial and in-frame only. The sample carries some 140,000 clones, 88% recorded once. The specimen sequenced was peripheral blood. These receptors all stem from a man aged 70-80 years with active COVID-19.

The chain couples TRBV6-2 or TRBV6-3 to TRBJ1-1; TRBD1 is a possible D gene (5 bases). Trimming removed 0 bases from V and 5 bases from J, with 7 bases in between. Germline CDR1 and CDR2: MNHEY and SVGEGT. The CDR3 sequence is 13 residues long. The CDR3 DNA reads as TGTGCCAGCAGTTACTCGGGGACTACTGAAGCTTTCTTT. It specifies CASSYSGTTEAFF.

J is TRBJ1-5 and V is TRBV19; tentative D call: TRBD1 (6 bases). This CDR3 has 16 amino acids. Germline values: CDR1 LNHDA, CDR2 SQIVND (reference sequence). Trimming removed 5 bases at V and 9 bases at J, with 23 bases between. The DNA for the CDR3 is TGTGCCAGTAGTCCTATCCACAGACAGGTCGTAGGGCCCCAGCATTTT. The encoded protein is CASSPIHRQVVGPQHF.

This clone occurred once. This chain uses TRBV14 with TRBJ2-1; TRBD2 agrees at 14 bases. Trimming at V came to 3 bases and at J to 7 bases, leaving 20 bases not matched to a gene. The CDR3 is 21 residues long. The V gene's germline CDR1 is SGHDN and CDR2 FVKESK. The CDR3 spells CASSQKGARGLAGVRGNEQFF. The CDR3 DNA follows: TGTGCCAGCAGCCAGAAAGGAGCTAGGGGACTAGCGGGAGTGAGGGGGAATGAGCAGTTCTTC. The entire variable domain, with the rest obtained from reference TRBV14 and TRBJ2-1, is as follows: EAGVTQFPSHSVIEKGQTVTLRCDPISGHDNLYWYRRVMGKEIKFLLHFVKESKQDESGMPNNRFLAERTGGTYSTLKVQPAELEDSGVYFCASSQKGARGLAGVRGNEQFFGPGTRLTVL.

This clone was counted between two and nine times. The V call is TRBV6-5, the J call TRBJ1-2; a possible D gene is TRBD1 (6 bases). The germline V gene has CDR1 MNHEY and CDR2 SVGAGI. The V end lost 8 bases, the J end lost 14 bases, and 18 bases lay between the germline ends. This CDR3 spans 11 amino acids. CDR3: CASSNRTVKTF. CDR3 DNA: TGTGCCAGCTCCAATCGGACAGTTAAAACCTTC.

V is TRBV13 and J is TRBJ2-1, with TRBD2 identical over 7 bases. The junction had 3 bases not matched to a gene; V was cut back by 4 bases and J by 6 bases. CDR1 PRHDT and CDR2 FYEKMQ come from the germline V gene (reference sequence). This CDR3 has 13 amino acids. As DNA, the CDR3 is TGTGCCAGCAGCTGGAGGACTAGCAATGAGCAGTTCTTC. Its translation: CASSWRTSNEQFF. The variable domain in full, completed from reference TRBV13 and TRBJ2-1, reads AAGVIQSPRHLIKEKRETATLKCYPIPRHDTVYWYQQGPGQDPQFLISFYEKMQSDKGSIPDRFSAQQFSDYHSELNMSSLELGDSALYFCASSWRTSNEQFFGPGTRLTVL.

This chain joins TRBV12-3 or TRBV12-4 and TRBJ1-2; D not resolved. Trimming left V 3 bases short and J 1 base short, with 6 bases between. The CDR3 loop spans 13 amino acids. The DNA of the CDR3 is TGTGCCAGCAGTTTTGCAGATAACTATGGCTACACCTTC. This encodes CASSFADNYGYTF.

This chain connects TRBV10-3 to TRBJ2-5, with 7 positions matching TRBD1. This CDR3 comprises 14 residues. Germline lookup yields CDR1 ENHRY and CDR2 SYGVKD. Trimming cost V 5 bases and J 2 bases; bases outside gene matches: 5. The CDR3, as DNA: TGTGCCATCAGTAGGGACAGTCTACAAGAGACCCAGTACTTC. It translates to CAISRDSLQETQYF.

This chain links TRBV5-6 with TRBJ2-2, with a tentative D call TRBD2 (6 bases). The V and J ends lost 0 bases and 0 bases respectively, with 6 bases between them. The germline V gene has CDR1 SGHDT and CDR2 YYEEEE. The CDR3 extends over 15 amino acids. This chain's CDR3 is CASSLVAANTGELFF. CDR3 DNA: TGTGCCAGCAGCTTGGTAGCGGCGAACACCGGGGAGCTGTTTTTT.

CDR3 DNA: TGTGCCAGCAGTTTTGCGGGATCCTACAATGAGCAGTTCTTC. Amino acid sequence: CASSFAGSYNEQFF. This chain joins TRBV27 and TRBJ2-1; tentatively, D is TRBD2 (6 bases). Per the germline V gene, CDR1 is MNHEY and CDR2 is SMNVEV (reference sequence). The V end lost 3 bases, the J end lost 1 base, and 7 bases lay between the germline ends. The CDR3 consists of 14 residues.

The chain couples TRBV7-8 to TRBJ1-6, with 7 bases aligning to TRBD1. With 5 bases clipped from V and 3 bases from J, the junction kept 7 bases outside the gene matches. CDR1 and CDR2 (germline): SGHVS, FQNEAQ. CDR3 size: 16 residues. CDR3 sequence: CASSADRALYNSPLHF. As DNA, the CDR3 is TGTGCCAGCAGCGCCGACAGGGCTCTCTATAATTCACCCCTCCACTTT.

Comments on this clone: Other DNA sequences in the sample encode the same CDR3. This chain's CDR3 is CASSPGGRGTDTQYF. The CDR3, as DNA: TGTGCCAGCAGCCCCGGTGGCAGGGGTACAGATACGCAGTATTTT. The J gene is TRBJ2-3, the V gene TRBV5-4; tentative D call: TRBD1 (6 bases). V lost 4 bases to trimming and J lost 3 bases, with 15 bases between them. The germline gives CDR1 SGHNT, CDR2 YYREEE (reference sequence). This CDR3 has 15 residues. The whole variable domain, filled in from reference TRBV5-4 and TRBJ2-3, reads ETGVTQSPTHLIKTRGQQVTLRCSSQSGHNTVSWYQQALGQGPQFIFQYYREEENGRGNFPPRFSGLQFPNYSSELNVNALELDDSALYLCASSPGGRGTDTQYFGPGTRLTVL.

The chain carries TRBV10-3 and TRBJ2-1; 12 nucleotides match TRBD2. V was clipped by 4 bases and J by 6 bases; unmatched bases: 4. Germline values: CDR1 ENHRY, CDR2 SYGVKD. The CDR3 is 15 residues long. CDR3 in DNA: TGTGCCATCAGTGGGACTAGCGGGAAGGTCAATGAGCAGTTCTTC. This encodes CAISGTSGKVNEQFF.

V gene TRBV5-5 combines with J gene TRBJ2-5; 7 bases align to TRBD1. This CDR3 comprises 15 residues. CDR1 and CDR2 (germline): SGHKS, YYEKEE (reference sequence). J gave up 3 bases and V 5 bases, and 10 bases lay outside the gene matches. The DNA of the CDR3 is TGTGCCAGCAGACTAGGGACAGACAGAAAAGAGACCCAGTACTTC. This encodes CASRLGTDRKETQYF.

The count of this clone is one. The sample has other DNA sequences that encode this CDR3 too. The chain employs TRBV28 and TRBJ1-5, with a weak D call TRBD1 (6 bases). Germline loops: CDR1 MDHEN, CDR2 SYDVKM. Trimming stripped 5 bases from V and 4 bases from J, with 9 bases between. The CDR3 is 13 residues long. The CDR3 protein is CASSGTPNQPQHF. CDR3 nucleotide sequence: TGTGCCAGCAGTGGGACACCAAATCAGCCCCAGCATTTT.

The CDR3 protein is CATPRLSGRANEQFF. CDR3 sequence (DNA): TGTGCCACCCCCCGACTTAGCGGGAGGGCCAATGAGCAGTTCTTC. The rearrangement uses TRBV6-5 and TRBJ2-1; 11 nucleotides match TRBD2. CDR3 length: 15 amino acids. V lost 10 bases, J lost 6 bases, and 11 bases stayed unmatched. Germline CDR1 is MNHEY and CDR2 is SVGAGI.